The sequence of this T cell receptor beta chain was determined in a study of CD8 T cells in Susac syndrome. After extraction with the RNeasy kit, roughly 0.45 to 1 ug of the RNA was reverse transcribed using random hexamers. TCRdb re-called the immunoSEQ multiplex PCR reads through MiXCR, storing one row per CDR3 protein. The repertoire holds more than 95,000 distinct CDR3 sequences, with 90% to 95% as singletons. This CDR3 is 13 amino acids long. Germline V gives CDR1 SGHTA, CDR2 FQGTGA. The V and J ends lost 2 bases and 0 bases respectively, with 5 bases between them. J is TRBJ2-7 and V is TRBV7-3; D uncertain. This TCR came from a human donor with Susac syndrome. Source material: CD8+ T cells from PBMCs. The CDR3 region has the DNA TGTGCCAGCAGCTTAGGGGTCTCCTACGAGCAGTACTTC. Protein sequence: CASSLGVSYEQYF.